This TCR beta chain was sequenced for a study of blood T cell repertoires in COVID-19. Germline CDR1 reads MNHEY; CDR2 reads SVGAGI. J gave up 7 bases and V 7 bases, and 8 bases lay outside the gene matches. This CDR3 comprises 13 residues. Profiling relied on immunoSEQ multiplex PCR, and the TCRdb table lists in-frame clones only, not all of them. Of 200,000 or so clones in the sample, around four fifths are singletons; the top ten hold 20%. This chain uses TRBV6-5 with TRBJ1-2, with TRBD1 identical over 8 bases. Sequencing input: peripheral blood. This receptor was obtained from a human donor in a cohort sampled during active COVID-19. The CDR3: CASKLTDRVGYTF. CDR3 in DNA: TGTGCCAGCAAACTAACGGACAGGGTTGGCTACACCTTC.